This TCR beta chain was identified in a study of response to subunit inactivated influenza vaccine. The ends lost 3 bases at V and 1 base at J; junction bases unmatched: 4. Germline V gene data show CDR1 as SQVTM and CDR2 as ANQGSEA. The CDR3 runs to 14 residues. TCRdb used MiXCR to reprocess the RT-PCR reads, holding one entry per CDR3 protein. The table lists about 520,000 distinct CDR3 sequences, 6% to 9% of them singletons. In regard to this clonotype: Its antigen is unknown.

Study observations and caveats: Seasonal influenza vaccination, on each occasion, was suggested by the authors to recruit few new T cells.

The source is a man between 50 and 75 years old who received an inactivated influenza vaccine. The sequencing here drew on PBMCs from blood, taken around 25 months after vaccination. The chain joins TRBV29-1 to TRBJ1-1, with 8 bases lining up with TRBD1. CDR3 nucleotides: TGCAGCGTTGACAGGGGGCGGCGGAACACTGAAGCTTTCTTT. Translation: CSVDRGRRNTEAFF. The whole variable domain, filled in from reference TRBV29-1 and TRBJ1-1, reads SAVISQKPSRDICQRGTSLTIQCQVDSQVTMMFWYRQQPGQSLTLIATANQGSEATYESGFVIDKFPISRPNLTFSTLTVSNMSPEDSSIYLCSVDRGRRNTEAFFGQGTRLTVV.